Presented here are 9 T cell receptor beta chains from one specimen sequenced in a study of early T cells in non-severe SARS-CoV-2 infection. TCRdb re-called the 5' RACE reads with MiXCR, one entry per CDR3 protein. The sample carries tens of thousands of distinct CDR3 sequences, 10% to 15% recorded once. The sequenced sample was whole blood. Receptors were obtained from an adult who was a healthcare worker with PCR-confirmed SARS-CoV-2 infection or an uninfected control (not recorded which).

This clonotype showed up just a few times. V gene TRBV28 combines with J gene TRBJ1-5, with 9 bases lining up with TRBD1. The CDR3 totals 16 residues. Germline-derived CDR1 and CDR2 are MDHEN and SYDVKM. J lost 5 bases, V lost 1 base, and 6 bases had no gene match. The CDR3: CASSLLGQGYDQPQHF. As DNA, the CDR3 is TGTGCCAGCAGTTTATTGGGACAGGGATATGATCAGCCCCAGCATTTT.

This clonotype was detected many times. The genes are TRBV7-2 and TRBJ1-5; D perhaps matches TRBD1 (6 bases). The CDR3 spans 13 residues. V lost 5 bases and J lost 4, with 9 bases in between. Germline CDR1 SGHTA, CDR2 FQGNSA. For the CDR3, the DNA is TGTGCCAGCAGCGGACAGAGAAATCAGCCCCAGCATTTT. It encodes CASSGQRNQPQHF.

This clonotype was recorded many times. CDR3 nucleotide sequence: TGTGCCACCATGGGGGCGGGGAACACTGAAGCTTTCTTT. Translated, it gives CATMGAGNTEAFF. J is TRBJ1-1 and V is TRBV24-1; possible D gene TRBD1, 6 bases. CDR3 length: 13 residues. CDR1 is KGHDR and CDR2 is SFDVKD in the germline V gene. Between the trimmed V and J ends, which lost 8 bases and 1 base, there was a span of 10 bases.

The chain has TRBV7-2 and TRBJ2-7; D unclear. The CDR3 covers 13 residues. Trimming stripped 5 bases from V and 7 bases from J, with 15 bases between. Germline V gives CDR1 SGHTA, CDR2 FQGNSA. The CDR3 spells CASSLRPVREQYF. The CDR3, as DNA: TGTGCCAGCAGCCTACGGCCGGTGCGGGAGCAGTACTTC.

This clonotype has a count of ten or more. V usage is TRBV7-8 and J usage is TRBJ2-2; 9 bases map to TRBD1. Germline V CDR1 and CDR2: SGHVS, FQNEAQ. The trim removed 5 bases at V and 2 bases at J, leaving 6 bases unmatched. CDR3 length: 16 amino acids. The CDR3 sequence: CASSKTGGLNTGELFF. As DNA, the CDR3 is TGTGCCAGCAGCAAAACAGGGGGCCTCAACACCGGGGAGCTGTTTTTT.

This clonotype was seen more than once but under ten times. The J gene is TRBJ1-5, the V gene TRBV5-5, with D perhaps matching TRBD1 (6 bases). CDR1 and CDR2 from the germline V gene are SGHKS and YYEKEE (reference sequence). The V and J ends lost 4 bases and 5 bases respectively, with 10 bases between them. This CDR3 has 13 amino acids. DNA for the CDR3: TGTGCCAGCAGCACAACAGGGCATCAGCCCCAGCATTTT. It yields the protein CASSTTGHQPQHF. Supplemented by reference TRBV5-5 and TRBJ1-5, the full variable domain reads DAGVTQSPTHLIKTRGQQVTLRCSPISGHKSVSWYQQVLGQGPQFIFQYYEKEERGRGNFPDRFSARQFPNYSSELNVNALLLGDSALYLCASSTTGHQPQHFGDGTRLSIL.

In its sample, this clonotype was seen a few times. This chain links TRBV20-1 with TRBJ2-5, with a possible D match to TRBD2 (6 bases). Trimming left V 3 bases short and J 5 bases short, with 22 bases between. Germline V gene sequence: CDR1 DFQATT, CDR2 SNEGSKA (reference sequence). The CDR3 sequence is 16 residues long. The CDR3 region has the DNA TGCAGTGCTAGTCAGGCCCCGACTAGGGGTTCGGAGACCCAGTACTTC. Its protein product is CSASQAPTRGSETQYF.

Ten or more counts support this clonotype. The chain couples TRBV29-1 to TRBJ1-1; no clear D. Trimming cost V 6 bases and J 3 bases, with 14 bases left between them. The CDR3 sequence is 13 residues long. Germline CDR1 and CDR2: SQVTM and ANQGSEA. The CDR3 nucleotides read TGCAGCGTCTATGGGCGTGGAGACACTGAAGCTTTCTTT. This translates into CSVYGRGDTEAFF.

The V gene is TRBV6-5, the J gene TRBJ1-1, with D perhaps TRBD1 (6 bases). In germline, CDR1 is MNHEY, CDR2 SVGAGI. The CDR3 runs 13 residues. V lost 4 bases to trimming and J lost 1 base, with 7 bases between them. CDR3 DNA: TGTGCCAGCAGTTCCAGGGGGAACACTGAAGCTTTCTTT. This codes for CASSSRGNTEAFF.